Listed here is a single T cell receptor beta chain. The CDR3 extends over 16 amino acids. Trimming cost V 4 bases and J 4 bases; bases outside gene matches: 9. Germline CDR1 is SEHNR and CDR2 is FQNEAQ (reference sequence). In the authors' workflow: Amplified reference gene primers provided the basis for estimating nucleated cell counts. The assay was immunoSEQ multiplex PCR, and TCRdb's table has in-frame clones only and misses some. V and J calls and clone size are those listed in that table; D and trimming were worked out from the DNA. The table has some 100,000 clones, about four fifths seen once. This entry is derived from a study of blood T cell repertoires in COVID-19.

Material: peripheral blood. The sequence came from a man aged 50-59 years with active or convalescent COVID-19. The chain recombines TRBV7-9 with TRBJ2-1; TRBD2 matches at 8 bases. The CDR3 is CASSYLSSGGYNEQFF. CDR3 coding DNA: TGTGCCAGCAGCTACCTCTCCAGCGGGGGTTACAATGAGCAGTTCTTC.